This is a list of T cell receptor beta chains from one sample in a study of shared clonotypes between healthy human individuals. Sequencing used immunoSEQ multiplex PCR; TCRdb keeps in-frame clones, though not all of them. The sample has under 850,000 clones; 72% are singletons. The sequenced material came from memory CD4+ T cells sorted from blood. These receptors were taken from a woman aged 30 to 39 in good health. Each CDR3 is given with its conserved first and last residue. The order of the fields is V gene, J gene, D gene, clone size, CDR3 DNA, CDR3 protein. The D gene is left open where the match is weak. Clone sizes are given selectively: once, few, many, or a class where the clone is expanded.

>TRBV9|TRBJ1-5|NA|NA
TGTGCCAGCAGCGTAGGAGGGAGCAATCAGCCCCAGCATTTT
CASSVGGSNQPQHF
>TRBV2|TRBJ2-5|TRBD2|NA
TGTGCCAGCAGCGCACAGACTAGCGGGAACCAAGAGACCCAGTACTTC
CASSAQTSGNQETQYF
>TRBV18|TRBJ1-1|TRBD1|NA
TGTGCCAGCTCACCGTACCCGACAGGGATGGCGAACACTGAAGCTTTCTTT
CASSPYPTGMANTEAFF
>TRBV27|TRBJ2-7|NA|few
TGTGCCAGCAGTTTCCCAGGGCCCCCCTACGAGCAGTACTTC
CASSFPGPPYEQYF
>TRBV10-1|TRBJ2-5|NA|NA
TGCGCCAGCAGTGAAGCTGGTTGGGAGACCCAGTACTTC
CASSEAGWETQYF
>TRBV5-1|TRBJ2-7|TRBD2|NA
TGCGCCAGCAGCGCTGAGCGGGAGTGGTTTTACGAGCAGTACTTC
CASSAEREWFYEQYF
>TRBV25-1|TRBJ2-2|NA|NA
TGTGCCAGCAGTGAGATGGCAGATAACACCGGGGAGCTGTTTTTT
CASSEMADNTGELFF
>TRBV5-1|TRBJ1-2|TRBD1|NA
TGCGCCAGCAGCTTAAAGACAGGGAACGGGCGGGGCTACACCTTC
CASSLKTGNGRGYTF
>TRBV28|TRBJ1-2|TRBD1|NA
TGTGCCAGCAGCCTCGGACAGGCCATCGATGGCTACACCTTC
CASSLGQAIDGYTF
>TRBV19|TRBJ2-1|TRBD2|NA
TGTGCCAGTAGTCACGGGACTAGCGGGTCGGATGAGCAGTTCTTC
CASSHGTSGSDEQFF
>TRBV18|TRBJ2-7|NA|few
TGTGCCAGCTCCTCCGACGCAACCTCCTACGAGCAGTACTTC
CASSSDATSYEQYF
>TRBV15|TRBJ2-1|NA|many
TGTGCCACCAGCAGGGAATCCTACAATGAGCAGTTCTTC
CATSRESYNEQFF
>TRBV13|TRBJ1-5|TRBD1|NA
TGTGCCAGCAGTGCAGAACAGGGGACCCAGCCCCAGCATTTT
CASSAEQGTQPQHF
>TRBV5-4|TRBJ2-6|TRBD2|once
TGTGCCAGCAGGCCGCGGGAGTCTGGGGCCAACGTCCTGACTTTC
CASRPRESGANVLTF
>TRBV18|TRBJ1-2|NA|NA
TGTGCCAGCTCACCAAACACAGGAAGTGAACCTTCCTATGGCTACACCTTC
CASSPNTGSEPSYGYTF
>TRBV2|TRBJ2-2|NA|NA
TGTGCCAGCAGTGCTAGTTCAAACACCGGGGAGCTGTTTTTT
CASSASSNTGELFF
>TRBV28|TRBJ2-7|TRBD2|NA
TGTGCCAGCAGTTTCCCGGCCCTAGCGGGCGGCTACGAGCAGTACTTC
CASSFPALAGGYEQYF
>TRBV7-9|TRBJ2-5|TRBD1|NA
TGTGCCAGCAGCCCGGACAGGGCAGACGAGACCCAGTACTTC
CASSPDRADETQYF
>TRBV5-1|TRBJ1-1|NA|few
TGCGCCAGCAGCCGAGTTGGGATTCGGAACACTGAAGCTTTCTTT
CASSRVGIRNTEAFF
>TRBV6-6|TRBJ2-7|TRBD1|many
TGTGCCAGCAGTTGGGCCTCCGACAGGGGTGCCGACGAGCAGTACTTC
CASSWASDRGADEQYF
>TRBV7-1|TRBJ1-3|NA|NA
TGTGCCAGCAGCTTATCCCTAGGCTCTGGAAACACCATATATTTT
CASSLSLGSGNTIYF
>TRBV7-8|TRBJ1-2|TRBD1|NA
TGTGCCAGCAGCTTGGACAGGGGTTATTCTAATGGCTACACCTTC
CASSLDRGYSNGYTF
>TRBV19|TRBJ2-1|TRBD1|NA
TGTGCCAGTAGTATCAGTTGGGGGACAGGGTCGAGTGAGCAGTTCTTC
CASSISWGTGSSEQFF
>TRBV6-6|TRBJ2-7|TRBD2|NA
TGTGCCAGCAGCCACCTGGCGGGAGGCTACGAGCAGTACTTC
CASSHLAGGYEQYF
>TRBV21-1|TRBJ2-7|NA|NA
TGTGCCGGAGGAACGGTGAGGGCCTACGAGCAGTACTTC
CAGGTVRAYEQYF
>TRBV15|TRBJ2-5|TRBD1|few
TGTGCCACCAGCGTCCGGGACAGGGGGATAATGGGGACCCAGTACTTC
CATSVRDRGIMGTQYF
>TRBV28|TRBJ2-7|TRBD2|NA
TGTGCCAGCAAACGATTGCGGGAGGCGGACGAGCAGTACTTC
CASKRLREADEQYF
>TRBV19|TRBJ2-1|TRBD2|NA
TGTGCCAGTAGTACCGGGACTAGCGGGAGCAATGAGCAGTTCTTC
CASSTGTSGSNEQFF
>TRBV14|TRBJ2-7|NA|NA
TGTGCCAGCAGCCCAAGGACAGAGAACCTGAGGGGGCAGTACTTC
CASSPRTENLRGQYF
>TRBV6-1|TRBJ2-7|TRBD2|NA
TGTGCCAGCAGAGAAAGCGGGAGCGGGTACGAGCAGTACTTC
CASRESGSGYEQYF
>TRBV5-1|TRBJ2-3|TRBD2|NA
TGCGCCAGCAGCTTTCTCCCAGGACTAGCGGGAGAAGATACGCAGTATTTT
CASSFLPGLAGEDTQYF
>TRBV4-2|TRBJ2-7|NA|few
TGTGCCAGCAGCCAAGATGCGGGGTCCTACGAGCAGTACTTC
CASSQDAGSYEQYF
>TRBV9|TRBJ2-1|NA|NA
TGTGCCAGCAGCGAGGGGGTGGCCCGTGGGCGGGAGAGAAACAATGAGCAGTTCTTC
CASSEGVARGRERNNEQFF
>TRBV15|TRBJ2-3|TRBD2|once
TGTGCCACCAGCAGAGATCAACTAGCGGGGCCCCCAGATACGCAGTATTTT
CATSRDQLAGPPDTQYF
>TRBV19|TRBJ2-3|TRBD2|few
TGTGCCAGTAGTATTGGACTAGCGGGGGCAGATACGCAGTATTTT
CASSIGLAGADTQYF
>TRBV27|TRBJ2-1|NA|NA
TGTGCCAGCAGTTCGACAGGACGCAATGAGCAGTTCTTC
CASSSTGRNEQFF
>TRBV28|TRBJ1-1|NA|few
TGTGCCAGCAGTTTAATGGGCAGGGAAGCTTTCTTT
CASSLMGREAFF
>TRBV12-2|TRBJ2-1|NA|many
TGTGCAAGTCGGTTTCTAGGGTATGAGCAGTTCTTC
CASRFLGYEQFF